This TCR beta chain was retrieved from a study of blood T cell repertoires in COVID-19. On the study more broadly: The United States, Italy and Spain supplied acute and convalescent COVID-19 samples.

The CDR3 has 14 residues. The germline V gene has CDR1 MDHEN and CDR2 SYDVKM. After removal of 7 bases from V and 0 bases from J, the junction contained 2 bases not matched to a gene. All enrollees were roughly 18 to 95 years old and from 24 US areas. The data were produced by immunoSEQ multiplex PCR, yet TCRdb's version contains in-frame clones alone and is incomplete. The table lists about 300,000 clones, 85% to 90% of them singletons, with about 4% in the top ten. This TCR came from a man aged 25-45 years who had recovered from COVID-19. V gene TRBV28 combines with J gene TRBJ1-5, with 8 positions matching TRBD1. Input material: PBMCs or T cells enriched from blood (not recorded which). The CDR3 sequence: CASTRGPSNQPQHF. In nucleotides, the CDR3 is TGTGCCAGCACCAGGGGGCCTAGCAATCAGCCCCAGCATTTT.